The 19 T cell receptor beta chains listed next were all sequenced from one sample in a study of regulatory T cells in long-lasting Graves disease. As to time point: persistent/refractory GD, antithyroid drugs over 5 years with positive TRAb. PBMCs provided the RNA from which the TCR library was made. CDR3-region Arm-PCR and iRepertoire HTBI primers produced the TCR beta libraries. TCRdb re-analysed the multiplex PCR reads in MiXCR, keeping a single row per CDR3 protein. This table has a few hundred thousand distinct CDR3 sequences, 23% appearing once. This specimen consisted of peripheral blood mononuclear cells (PBMCs), obtained when the disease was refractory, from a patient treated with antithyroid drugs. Source of these receptors: a female donor with Graves disease.

This clonotype showed up many times. J is TRBJ1-2 and V is TRBV6-2 or TRBV6-3; D unresolved. Germline assignment: CDR1 MNHEY and CDR2 SVGEGT. V gave up 2 bases and J gave up 2 bases, with 6 bases separating them. The CDR3 covers 13 residues. The CDR3 region is CASSYAGNYGYTF. Here the CDR3 DNA reads TGTGCCAGCAGTTACGCGGGGAACTATGGCTACACCTTC.

The chain joins TRBV7-2 to TRBJ2-1, with a tentative D call TRBD2 (6 bases). Trimming left V 1 base short and J 0 bases short, with 7 bases between. This CDR3 is built from 15 residues. Germline V gene lookup returns CDR1 SGHTA and CDR2 FQGNSA. The CDR3 sequence: CASSLVAVSYNEQFF. The CDR3, as DNA: TGTGCCAGCAGCTTAGTAGCGGTCTCCTACAATGAGCAGTTCTTC.

The gene calls are TRBV15 and TRBJ2-2; weak D call: TRBD1 (6 bases). The CDR3 is 17 amino acids. Germline V gene sequence: CDR1 LNHNV, CDR2 YYDKDF (reference sequence). V was shortened by 0 bases and J by 5 bases, with 16 bases between the two germline ends. The CDR3, as DNA: TGTGCCACCAGCAGAGATCGGGTAGGGGGATGGACCGGGGAGCTGTTTTTT. Its translation: CATSRDRVGGWTGELFF.

The table lists this clonotype with a few counts. The V gene is TRBV19, the J gene TRBJ1-1; the match to TRBD1 covers 7 bases. The CDR3 spans 14 residues. Per germline, CDR1 LNHDA and CDR2 SQIVND (reference sequence). The V segment lost 5 bases and the J segment 8 bases; nucleotides outside the gene matches: 11. CDR3 nucleotides: TGTGCCAGTAGTGGAGTACCGGGACAGAAGGAAGCTTTCTTT. As protein: CASSGVPGQKEAFF.

This clonotype was detected only a few times. The V gene is TRBV19, the J gene TRBJ1-1, with a possible D match to TRBD1 (6 bases). V lost 7 bases and J lost 4, with 16 bases in between. This CDR3 has 14 residues. Per germline, CDR1 LNHDA and CDR2 SQIVND (reference sequence). The chain's CDR3 is CASKQQGWVTEAFF. In nucleotides, the CDR3 is TGTGCCAGTAAGCAACAGGGTTGGGTCACTGAAGCTTTCTTT.

The gene calls are TRBV7-2 and TRBJ1-3; D unresolved. This CDR3 is built from 14 residues. V shed 5 bases and J shed 2 bases, with 10 bases lying between them. The germline V gene has CDR1 SGHTA and CDR2 FQGNSA. CDR3 loop: CASSPGPTGNTIYF. CDR3 coding DNA: TGTGCCAGCAGCCCCGGTCCCACTGGAAACACCATATATTTT.

The chain is built from TRBV29-1 and TRBJ2-3; D unclear. Germline CDR1 reads SQVTM; CDR2 reads ANQGSEA. The CDR3 length is 14 residues. Trimming pared 2 bases from V and 1 base from J, leaving 10 bases between. Here the CDR3 DNA reads TGCAGCGTTGAATACGGTTCTCGCACAGATACGCAGTATTTT. It codes for CSVEYGSRTDTQYF.

The CDR3 DNA follows: TGTGCCAGCACCCGGGACGGCCCCTATGGCTACACCTTC. Protein: CASTRDGPYGYTF. The chain joins TRBV6-1 to TRBJ1-2; perhaps TRBD1 as D (5 bases). Trimming removed 7 bases from V and 4 bases from J, with 13 bases in between. The CDR3 sequence is 13 residues long. Germline V gene sequence: CDR1 MNHNS, CDR2 SASEGT.

The rearrangement links TRBV4-2 to TRBJ2-4; tentatively, D is TRBD2 (6 bases). V lost 0 bases and J lost 8, with 17 bases in between. The CDR3 consists of 16 residues. Germline-derived CDR1 and CDR2 are LGHNA and YNFKEQ. CDR3 in DNA: TGTGCCAGCAGCCAAGAAAGAGCGGAGGGGAACCACATTCAGTACTTC. Protein sequence: CASSQERAEGNHIQYF.

This clonotype was observed a handful of times. This chain connects TRBV6-1 to TRBJ1-2; TRBD1 aligns across 12 bases. The J segment lost 4 bases and the V segment lost 6 bases, leaving 15 bases of the junction unmatched. This CDR3 spans 18 amino acids. Germline values: CDR1 MNHNS, CDR2 SASEGT. The CDR3 sequence is CASRPTGAGTGGGYGYTF. The DNA for the CDR3 is TGTGCCAGCAGGCCCACCGGGGCCGGGACAGGGGGCGGCTATGGCTACACCTTC.

This rearrangement joins TRBV6-5 to TRBJ1-1, with 8 bases aligning to TRBD1. Unmatched junction bases numbered 14, after V lost 4 bases and J lost 7 bases. The CDR3 totals 16 residues. Germline loops: CDR1 MNHEY, CDR2 SVGAGI. The CDR3 bases are TGTGCCAGCAGTTCCCAAAGGGGTAACAGGGGGGGTGAAGCTTTCTTT. It is translated as CASSSQRGNRGGEAFF.

This clonotype was picked up many times. The chain joins TRBV6-5 to TRBJ2-5, with D unclear. The CDR3 extends over 12 amino acids. The V end was cut by 2 bases, the J end by 4 bases, with 5 bases between. CDR1 and CDR2 (germline): MNHEY, SVGAGI. Here the CDR3 reads CASSYTAETQYF. The CDR3 nucleotides are TGTGCCAGCAGTTACACCGCAGAGACCCAGTACTTC.

The chain recombines TRBV7-6 with TRBJ2-5; D is unclear. Deletions cut 5 bases from V and 2 bases from J, with 15 bases between. This CDR3 region has 15 residues. In germline, CDR1 is SGHVS, CDR2 FNYEAQ. The chain's CDR3 is CASSKPTGSQETQYF. The CDR3 DNA is TGTGCCAGCAGCAAGCCTACCGGCAGTCAAGAGACCCAGTACTTC.

This clonotype appeared a few times. The V gene is TRBV3-1, the J gene TRBJ2-2; D remains unclear. V lost 8 bases, J lost 5 bases, and 9 bases lay in between. The CDR3 sequence is 12 residues long. Germline-derived CDR1 and CDR2 are LGHDT and YNNKEL (reference sequence). CDR3 amino acids: CASLQKTGELFF. CDR3 nucleotide sequence: TGTGCCAGCCTCCAGAAAACCGGGGAGCTGTTTTTT.

The chain joins TRBV28 to TRBJ2-7; 8 bases align to TRBD2. Losses at the gene ends were 10 bases for V and 0 bases for J; bases not matched to a gene: 11. CDR1 MDHEN and CDR2 SYDVKM come from the germline V gene. This CDR3 has 15 amino acids. Here the CDR3 reads CATLAGHTSSYEQYF. DNA for the CDR3: TGTGCCACCTTAGCGGGACACACATCCTCCTACGAGCAGTACTTC.

This clonotype showed up just a few times. V gene TRBV19 combines with J gene TRBJ1-2, with 12 bases aligning to TRBD1. CDR3 length: 14 amino acids. V was pared by 9 bases and J by 8 bases, with 10 bases of the junction left unmatched. Looked up from germline, CDR1 is LNHDA and CDR2 is SQIVND (reference sequence). This CDR3 is CARTGTGGAEGYTF. CDR3 nucleotide sequence: TGTGCCAGGACCGGGACAGGGGGCGCCGAGGGCTACACCTTC. The whole variable domain, remainder taken from reference TRBV19 and TRBJ1-2, is DGGITQSPKYLFRKEGQNVTLSCEQNLNHDAMYWYRQDPGQGLRLIYYSQIVNDFQKGDIAEGYSVSREKKESFPLTVTSAQKNPTAFYLCARTGTGGAEGYTFGSGTRLTVV.

Many counts were recorded for this clonotype. The gene calls are TRBV2 and TRBJ2-2; TRBD1 agrees at 9 bases. In germline, CDR1 is SNHLY, CDR2 FYNNEI. The CDR3 contains 14 residues. V lost 4 bases, J lost 4 bases, and 1 base stayed unmatched. The CDR3 DNA reads as TGTGCCAGCAGTGGGACAGGGGTCACCGGGGAGCTGTTTTTT. Translating it yields CASSGTGVTGELFF.

This clonotype was detected ten times or more. The chain employs TRBV27 and TRBJ1-1; D might be TRBD1 (6 bases). CDR1 is MNHEY and CDR2 is SMNVEV in the germline V gene (reference sequence). V shed 3 bases and J shed 1 base, with 15 bases lying between them. The CDR3 has 16 amino acids. CDR3 amino acids: CASSFGGGRWNTEAFF. The CDR3 bases are TGTGCCAGCAGTTTTGGAGGGGGGAGGTGGAACACTGAAGCTTTCTTT.

The rearrangement uses TRBV27 and TRBJ2-5, with TRBD1 matching over 8 bases. The germline V gene has CDR1 MNHEY and CDR2 SMNVEV (reference sequence). This CDR3 spans 16 amino acids. J gave up 3 bases and V 3 bases, and 9 bases lay outside the gene matches. CDR3 sequence reads: CASSLSRDRGEETQYF. For the CDR3, the DNA is TGTGCCAGCAGTTTGTCACGAGACAGGGGAGAAGAGACCCAGTACTTC.